A single sample is the source of the 31 T cell receptor beta chains below, sequenced in a study of immune evolution from preneoplasia to lung adenocarcinoma. TCRdb's copy holds only in-frame clones and misses some; the assay was immunoSEQ multiplex PCR. The sample lists about 15,000 clones; roughly 80% were seen once. The sample comprised FFPE minimally invasive lung adenocarcinoma tissue. The receptor source for this set is a person aged 65-85 years with lung adenocarcinoma.

V and J are TRBV12-5 and TRBJ2-3; D is unresolved. In germline, CDR1 is LGHNT, CDR2 FRNRAP. The CDR3 is made up of 11 amino acids. Trimming shortened V by 3 bases and J by 5 bases, and 3 bases separated the two germline ends. The CDR3 DNA sequence: TGTGCTAGTGGTTTAGAAGATACGCAGTATTTT. As protein: CASGLEDTQYF.

The J gene is TRBJ1-6, the V gene TRBV9; D not resolved. The CDR3 loop spans 12 amino acids. V lost 3 bases, J lost 13 bases, and 11 bases lay in between. Germline V gene lookup returns CDR1 SGDLS and CDR2 YYNGEE. The CDR3 coding sequence is TGTGCCAGCAGCGAGCCCCTCCGGCCCCTCCACTTT. Encoded protein: CASSEPLRPLHF. The full variable domain, its missing parts supplied by reference TRBV9 and TRBJ1-6, is DSGVTQTPKHLITATGQRVTLRCSPRSGDLSVYWYQQSLDQGLQFLIQYYNGEERAKGNILERFSAQQFPDLHSELNLSSLELGDSALYFCASSEPLRPLHFGNGTRLTVT.

The chain links TRBV2 to TRBJ1-1; D might be TRBD1 (6 bases). V lost 4 bases to trimming and J lost 6 bases, with 12 bases between them. Germline CDR1 SNHLY, CDR2 FYNNEI. The CDR3 contains 13 residues. Here the CDR3 reads CASSVQGSSEAFF. CDR3 coding DNA: TGTGCCAGCAGTGTGCAGGGGTCCTCTGAAGCTTTCTTT.

The chain is built from TRBV11-2 and TRBJ2-1; TRBD2 aligns across 8 bases. CDR3 length equals 15 residues. V lost 4 bases and J lost 5; bases outside the gene matches: 7. Germline V gene sequence: CDR1 SGHAT, CDR2 FQNNGV. The CDR3 sequence is CASSSIAGNNNEQFF. The DNA for the CDR3 is TGTGCCAGCAGCTCGATAGCGGGAAATAACAATGAGCAGTTCTTC.

This sequence joins TRBV6-5 and TRBJ1-5; no clear D gene. With 6 bases removed from V and 2 bases from J, the gap between germline ends came to 8 bases. The CDR3 length is 13 residues. Germline CDR1 MNHEY, CDR2 SVGAGI. CDR3 DNA sequence: TGTGCCAGCAGGGTGGATGGCAATCAGCCCCAGCATTTT. The encoded protein is CASRVDGNQPQHF.

The chain employs TRBV4-1 and TRBJ2-5; 11 positions agree with TRBD2. J was trimmed by 2 bases and V by 1 base; bases with no gene match: 0. CDR3 length equals 15 residues. Germline V gene lookup returns CDR1 MGHRA and CDR2 YSYEKL. The CDR3 loop is CASSQVAGGQETQYF. The DNA of the CDR3 is TGCGCCAGCAGCCAAGTAGCGGGGGGGCAAGAGACCCAGTACTTC.

The CDR3 sequence: CASSPSLLRNTEAFF. CDR3 nucleotides: TGTGCCAGCAGTCCGTCCCTCCTCCGTAACACTGAAGCTTTCTTT. The chain links TRBV28 to TRBJ1-1, with no clear D. This CDR3 contains 15 residues. Germline V gives CDR1 MDHEN, CDR2 SYDVKM. Trimming removed 5 bases at V and 2 bases at J, with 15 bases between.

J is TRBJ2-7 and V is TRBV4-1; D gene ambiguous. This CDR3 region has 12 residues. CDR1 is MGHRA, CDR2 YSYEKL, per germline. V lost 1 base and J 5 bases, leaving 6 bases between the germline ends. The CDR3 DNA reads TGCGCCAGCAGCCAAGGGCTGGACGAGCAGTACTTC. Amino acids: CASSQGLDEQYF.

V and J are TRBV11-2 and TRBJ1-1; D remains ambiguous. From germline, CDR1 is SGHAT and CDR2 FQNNGV. The V end lost 1 base, the J end lost 2 bases, and 14 bases lay between the germline ends. The CDR3 extends over 16 amino acids. The CDR3 bases are TGTGCCAGCAGCTTAGTTTCCCGGACCGGAAACACTGAAGCTTTCTTT. Its translation: CASSLVSRTGNTEAFF.

This clone was counted once. V usage is TRBV5-5 and J usage is TRBJ1-5, with no clear D. The CDR3 covers 15 residues. The V end was cut by 1 base, the J end by 0 bases, with 8 bases between. CDR1 is SGHKS and CDR2 is YYEKEE in the germline V gene (reference sequence). CDR3 region: CASSLTSYSNQPQHF. The CDR3 DNA is TGTGCCAGCAGCTTGACAAGTTATAGCAATCAGCCCCAGCATTTT.

This chain joins TRBV15 and TRBJ1-4; 9 bases line up with TRBD1. The germline gives CDR1 LNHNV, CDR2 YYDKDF (reference sequence). This CDR3 is 15 amino acids long. The V gene end was trimmed by 4 bases and the J gene end by 7 bases; junction bases not matched to a gene: 7. The CDR3 spells CATSTSGTGSEKLFF. As DNA, the CDR3 is TGTGCCACCAGCACATCCGGGACAGGGAGTGAAAAACTGTTTTTT. Full variable domain (rest looked up from reference TRBV15 and TRBJ1-4): DAMVIQNPRYQVTQFGKPVTLSCSQTLNHNVMYWYQQKSSQAPKLLFHYYDKDFNNEADTPDNFQSRRPNTSFCFLDIRSPGLGDTAMYLCATSTSGTGSEKLFFGSGTQLSVL.

By its share, this clone is medium-sized. The chain employs TRBV5-1 and TRBJ2-2; maybe TRBD1 (5 bases). The CDR3 extends over 14 amino acids. Germline V lookup: CDR1 SGHRS, CDR2 YFSETQ. Trimming took off 4 bases at V and 1 base at J, with 8 bases between the two ends. This CDR3 reads CASSSTGNTGELFF. DNA for the CDR3: TGCGCCAGCAGCAGCACAGGGAACACCGGGGAGCTGTTTTTT.

This clone came up a few times. The J gene is TRBJ2-1, the V gene TRBV25-1; D gene ambiguous. Germline CDR1 is MGHDK and CDR2 is SYGVNS. This CDR3 region has 14 residues. Deletions cut 5 bases from V and 3 bases from J, with 11 bases between. The CDR3 reads CASSFQRNYNEQFF. DNA of the CDR3: TGTGCCAGCAGTTTCCAGCGAAACTACAATGAGCAGTTCTTC.

The chain employs TRBV6-5 and TRBJ1-1, with D tentatively TRBD1 (6 bases). This CDR3 contains 14 residues. Trimming pared 2 bases from V and 0 bases from J, leaving 7 bases between. Germline V gene sequence: CDR1 MNHEY, CDR2 SVGAGI. This CDR3 reads CASSYGGLNTEAFF. In DNA, the CDR3 is TGTGCCAGCAGTTACGGGGGGCTGAACACTGAAGCTTTCTTT.

V usage is TRBV5-4 and J usage is TRBJ1-1; 8 positions agree with TRBD1. V shed 3 bases, J shed 0 bases, and the junction held 4 bases outside the gene matches. This CDR3 contains 15 residues. Germline loops: CDR1 SGHNT, CDR2 YYREEE (reference sequence). The CDR3 nucleotides read TGTGCCAGCAGCTCGGACAGGGTGGTGAACACTGAAGCTTTCTTT. Residues: CASSSDRVVNTEAFF.

The chain couples TRBV15 to TRBJ2-5; D is unresolved. The CDR3 consists of 12 residues. V was cut by 0 bases and J by 5 bases, with 4 bases left in between. CDR1 is LNHNV, CDR2 YYDKDF, per germline (reference sequence). The CDR3 reads CATSRDQETQYF. CDR3 in DNA: TGTGCCACCAGCAGAGATCAGGAGACCCAGTACTTC.

The V call is TRBV4-1, the J call TRBJ2-3; 8 bases match TRBD1. Trimming took 2 bases from V and 3 from J; bases not matched to a gene: 4. CDR3 length: 15 amino acids. Germline assignment: CDR1 MGHRA and CDR2 YSYEKL. The CDR3 DNA sequence: TGCGCCAGCAGCCAATCAGGACAGGGTACAGATACGCAGTATTTT. It codes for CASSQSGQGTDTQYF.

This clone was observed a few times. The genes are TRBV9 and TRBJ1-4; 7 bases match TRBD1. Per the germline V gene, CDR1 is SGDLS and CDR2 is YYNGEE. The CDR3 is made up of 16 amino acids. The junction had 8 bases not matched to a gene; V was cut back by 2 bases and J by 4 bases. The CDR3 reads CASSVKGGGGNEKLFF. The CDR3 DNA reads TGTGCCAGCAGCGTCAAAGGGGGCGGAGGTAATGAAAAACTGTTTTTT.

V gene TRBV27 combines with J gene TRBJ2-7; D might be TRBD2 (6 bases). Trimming removed 2 bases at V and 1 base at J, with 9 bases between. The germline gives CDR1 MNHEY, CDR2 SMNVEV (reference sequence). The length of the CDR3 is 14 residues. The DNA of the CDR3 is TGTGCCAGCAGTTTACGGGAGAGTTCCTACGAGCAGTACTTC. Protein sequence: CASSLRESSYEQYF.

As concerns this clone: The same CDR3 is also encoded by other DNA sequences in this sample. The rearrangement links TRBV27 to TRBJ2-2, with D tentatively TRBD1 (6 bases). V lost 6 bases and J 7 bases, leaving 9 bases between the germline ends. This CDR3 has 12 amino acids. CDR1 MNHEY and CDR2 SMNVEV come from the germline V gene (reference sequence). The chain's CDR3 is CASRKGGGELFF. The CDR3 region has the DNA TGTGCCAGCAGGAAAGGGGGCGGGGAGCTGTTTTTT.

The rearrangement uses TRBV27 and TRBJ2-7; the match to TRBD1 covers 8 bases. From germline, CDR1 is MNHEY and CDR2 SMNVEV (reference sequence). This CDR3 is 13 amino acids long. After removal of 4 bases from V and 6 bases from J, the junction contained 5 bases not matched to a gene. CDR3 loop: CASSSSTGVEQYF. The CDR3 DNA reads as TGTGCCAGCAGTTCCTCGACAGGGGTCGAGCAGTACTTC.

This clone turned up a few times. V usage is TRBV29-1 and J usage is TRBJ1-2, with 10 bases fitting TRBD1. In germline, CDR1 is SQVTM, CDR2 ANQGSEA. Unmatched junction bases numbered 3, after V lost 6 bases and J lost 8 bases. This CDR3 is 11 amino acids long. The CDR3 DNA reads TGCAGCGTGGGGACAGGGGACGGCTACACCTTC. The encoded protein is CSVGTGDGYTF. Filled out from reference TRBV29-1 and TRBJ1-2, the complete variable domain reads SAVISQKPSRDICQRGTSLTIQCQVDSQVTMMFWYRQQPGQSLTLIATANQGSEATYESGFVIDKFPISRPNLTFSTLTVSNMSPEDSSIYLCSVGTGDGYTFGSGTRLTVV.

A remark on this clone: A read error may produce the germline difference seen at one junction end. The CDR3 coding sequence is TGCGCCAGCATCCAAGTCCAGGGCCCAGATACGCAGTATTTT. Its translation: CASIQVQGPDTQYF. This chain links TRBV4-1 with TRBJ2-3; maybe TRBD1 (5 bases). Germline V lookup: CDR1 MGHRA, CDR2 YSYEKL. The CDR3 totals 14 residues.

The V gene is TRBV7-9, the J gene TRBJ2-5; D is perhaps TRBD2 (5 bases). Germline CDR1 SEHNR, CDR2 FQNEAQ (reference sequence). V lost 5 bases and J 4 bases, leaving 14 bases between the germline ends. The CDR3 consists of 14 residues. DNA of the CDR3: TGTGCCAGCAGCCGTAGTGTGGCGGGAGAGACCCAGTACTTC. Protein sequence: CASSRSVAGETQYF.

V is TRBV2 and J is TRBJ1-1; the D is unclear. Germline V CDR1 and CDR2: SNHLY, FYNNEI. V lost 7 bases to trimming and J lost 1 base, with 7 bases between them. The CDR3 has 12 amino acids. CDR3 in DNA: TGTGCCAGCAATTTCGGGAACACTGAAGCTTTCTTT. The encoded protein is CASNFGNTEAFF.

The chain has TRBV23-1 and TRBJ2-5; 9 bases agree with TRBD2. TRBV23-1 is an ORF for which the function is uncertain. The V and J ends lost 4 bases and 5 bases, in that order; junction bases with no gene match: 8. This CDR3 contains 15 residues. The CDR3 DNA reads TGCGCCAGCAGTCGGGATAGCGGGAGTCAGGAGACCCAGTACTTC. It encodes CASSRDSGSQETQYF.

This chain connects TRBV18 to TRBJ1-4; no definite D call. Germline V gene data show CDR1 as KGHSH and CDR2 as LQKENI. V was pared by 0 bases and J by 4 bases, with 9 bases between. The CDR3 runs to 15 residues. The CDR3 is CASSPPSGFNEKLFF. CDR3 bases: TGTGCCAGCTCACCACCCTCCGGATTTAATGAAAAACTGTTTTTT.

The chain uses TRBV9 and TRBJ2-3; the D gene is possibly TRBD1 (6 bases). With 3 bases removed from V and 6 bases from J, the gap between germline ends came to 20 bases. The germline V gene encodes CDR1 SGDLS and CDR2 YYNGEE. This CDR3 has 16 residues. CDR3 sequence (DNA): TGTGCCAGCAGCGCCACCGGGACAAGTTCCTCCGATACGCAGTATTTT. Protein sequence: CASSATGTSSSDTQYF. Full variable domain (outside the CDR3, taken from reference TRBV9 and TRBJ2-3): DSGVTQTPKHLITATGQRVTLRCSPRSGDLSVYWYQQSLDQGLQFLIQYYNGEERAKGNILERFSAQQFPDLHSELNLSSLELGDSALYFCASSATGTSSSDTQYFGPGTRLTVL.

The rearrangement joins TRBV19 to TRBJ2-2; weak D call: TRBD1 (6 bases). The CDR3 has 13 amino acids. The V gene lost 7 bases and the J gene lost 6 bases, with 12 bases spanning the gap. Germline V lookup: CDR1 LNHDA, CDR2 SQIVND (reference sequence). The CDR3, as DNA: TGTGCCAGTATCCCACAGGGTGCCGGGGAGCTGTTTTTT. Translation gives CASIPQGAGELFF.

The V gene is TRBV7-9, the J gene TRBJ1-1, with TRBD1 identical over 7 bases. This CDR3 spans 15 amino acids. Germline V lookup: CDR1 SEHNR, CDR2 FQNEAQ (reference sequence). V lost 4 bases, J lost 4 bases, and 9 bases stayed unmatched. Written as DNA, the CDR3 is TGTGCCAGCAGCTCGGGACAGAATGATGGCACTGAAGCTTTCTTT. Translated: CASSSGQNDGTEAFF.

The rearrangement links TRBV6-1 to TRBJ1-2; 8 nucleotides match TRBD1. V lost 7 bases, J lost 2 bases, and 6 bases stayed unmatched. CDR3 length: 14 amino acids. Germline V gene lookup returns CDR1 MNHNS and CDR2 SASEGT. The CDR3, as DNA: TGTGCCAGCAACCCTCAGGGGGCGAACTATGGCTACACCTTC. Translation: CASNPQGANYGYTF.